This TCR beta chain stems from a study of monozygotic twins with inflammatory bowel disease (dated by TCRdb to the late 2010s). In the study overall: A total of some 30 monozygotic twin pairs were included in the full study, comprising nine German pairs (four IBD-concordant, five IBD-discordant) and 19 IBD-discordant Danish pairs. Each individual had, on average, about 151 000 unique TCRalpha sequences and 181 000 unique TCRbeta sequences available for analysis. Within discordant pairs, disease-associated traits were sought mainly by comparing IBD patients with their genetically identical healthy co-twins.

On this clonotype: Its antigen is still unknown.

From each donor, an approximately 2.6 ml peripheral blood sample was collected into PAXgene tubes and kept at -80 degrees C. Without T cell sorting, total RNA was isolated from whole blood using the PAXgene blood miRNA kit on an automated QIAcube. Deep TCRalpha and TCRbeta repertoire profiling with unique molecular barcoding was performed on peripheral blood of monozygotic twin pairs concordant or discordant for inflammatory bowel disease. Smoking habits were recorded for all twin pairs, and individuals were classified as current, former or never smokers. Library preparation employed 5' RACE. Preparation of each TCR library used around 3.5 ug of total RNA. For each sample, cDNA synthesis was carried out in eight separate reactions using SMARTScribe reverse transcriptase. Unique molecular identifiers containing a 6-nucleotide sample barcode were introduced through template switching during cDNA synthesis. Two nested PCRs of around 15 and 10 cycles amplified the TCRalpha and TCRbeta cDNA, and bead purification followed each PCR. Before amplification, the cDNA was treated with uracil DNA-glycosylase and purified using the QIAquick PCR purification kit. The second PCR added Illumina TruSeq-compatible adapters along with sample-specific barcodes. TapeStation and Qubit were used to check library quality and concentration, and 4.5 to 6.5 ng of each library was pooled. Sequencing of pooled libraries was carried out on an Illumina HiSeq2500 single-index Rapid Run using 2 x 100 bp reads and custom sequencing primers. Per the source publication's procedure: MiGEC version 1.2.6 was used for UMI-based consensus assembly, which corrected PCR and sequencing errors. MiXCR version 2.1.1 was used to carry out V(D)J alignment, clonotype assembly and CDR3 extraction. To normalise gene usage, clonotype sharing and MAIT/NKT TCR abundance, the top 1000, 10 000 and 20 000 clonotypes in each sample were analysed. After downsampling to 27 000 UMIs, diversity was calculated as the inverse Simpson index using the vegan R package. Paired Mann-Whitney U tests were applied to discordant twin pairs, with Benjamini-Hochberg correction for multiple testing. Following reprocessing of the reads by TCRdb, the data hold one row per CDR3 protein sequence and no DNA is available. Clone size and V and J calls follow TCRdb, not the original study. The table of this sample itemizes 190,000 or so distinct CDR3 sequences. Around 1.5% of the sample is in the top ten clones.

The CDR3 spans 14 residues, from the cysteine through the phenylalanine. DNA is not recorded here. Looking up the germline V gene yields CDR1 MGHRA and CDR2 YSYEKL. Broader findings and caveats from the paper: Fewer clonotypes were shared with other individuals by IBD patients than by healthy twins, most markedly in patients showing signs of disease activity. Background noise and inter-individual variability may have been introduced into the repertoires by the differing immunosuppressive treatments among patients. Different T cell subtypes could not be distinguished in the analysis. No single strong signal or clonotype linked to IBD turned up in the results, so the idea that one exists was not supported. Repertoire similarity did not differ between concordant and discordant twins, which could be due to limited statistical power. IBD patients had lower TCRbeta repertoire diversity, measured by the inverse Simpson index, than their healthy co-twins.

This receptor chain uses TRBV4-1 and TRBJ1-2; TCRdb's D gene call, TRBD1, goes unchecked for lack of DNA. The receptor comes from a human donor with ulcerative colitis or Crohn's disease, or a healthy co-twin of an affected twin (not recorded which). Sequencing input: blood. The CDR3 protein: CASSQGKRGYGYTF.